This TCR beta chain was documented in a study of CD8+ T cells in alopecia areata. Study in general: Treated individuals took tofacitinib by mouth, 5 to 10 mg twice daily. Study outcomes and limitations: Scalp data also include sequences from resident alphabeta T cells of normal skin. Scalp lesions, especially in alopecia totalis/universalis, had higher clonality than normal scalp.

Extraction and reverse transcription of RNA yielded cDNA as the sequencing template. Method: immunoSEQ multiplex PCR; TCRdb's copy keeps in-frame clones and lacks some. The sample carries under 250,000 clones, about three fifths recorded once. A remark on this clone: Antigen unknown.

Alopecia areata patients provided lesional scalp punch biopsies and peripheral blood. Germline loops: CDR1 MGHRA, CDR2 YSYEKL. CDR3 length equals 17 residues. The trim removed 4 bases at V and 1 base at J, leaving 5 bases unmatched. The chain has TRBV4-1 and TRBJ2-5, with 14 positions matching TRBD2. The input for sequencing was CD4+ T cells sorted from blood, taken at week 0. The sequence was collected from a human donor with alopecia areata. The CDR3 loop is CASSLRLAGGPQETQYF. The DNA of the CDR3 is TGCGCCAGCAGCCTCCGACTAGCGGGAGGGCCCCAAGAGACCCAGTACTTC.